Listed below are T cell receptor beta chains from one sample, sequenced in a study of cytotoxic CD8 clonotypes in ibrutinib-treated CLL. Profiled with immunoSEQ multiplex PCR; TCRdb holds only in-frame clones, not every one. The data hold 150,000 to 250,000 clones, with approximately 72% observed a single time. The input for sequencing was PBMCs, taken after 24 months of ibrutinib treatment. These receptors all come from a human donor with chronic lymphocytic leukemia. Both conserved end residues are part of each CDR3. A D gene is named only where the DNA matches it firmly. Where a row states a size, it is once, few, many or the class of an expanded clone; other rows omit it.

d_call,j_call,clone_size,v_call,cdr3_aa,cdr3_nt
NA,TRBJ2-3,NA,TRBV28,CASSLAGTRADTQYF,TGTGCCAGCAGTTTGGCGGGAACGCGCGCGGATACGCAGTATTTT
TRBD2,TRBJ2-3,NA,TRBV6-5,CASRRLAGSTDTQYF,TGTGCCAGCAGGAGACTAGCGGGGAGCACAGATACGCAGTATTTT
NA,TRBJ1-3,NA,TRBV29-1,CSVPSGNTIYF,TGCAGCGTCCCCTCTGGAAACACCATATATTTT
NA,TRBJ1-4,NA,TRBV2,CASSGTTRREKLFF,TGTGCCAGCAGTGGGACGACGAGAAGGGAAAAACTGTTTTTT
NA,TRBJ2-3,NA,TRBV5-6,CASSLDDYSTDTQYF,TGTGCCAGCAGCTTGGACGACTATAGCACAGATACGCAGTATTTT
NA,TRBJ2-3,once,TRBV2,CASRGQIRDTQYF,TGTGCCAGCAGAGGACAGATAAGAGATACGCAGTATTTT
NA,TRBJ2-3,once,TRBV7-9,CASSVLTDTQYF,TGTGCCAGCAGCGTTCTCACAGATACGCAGTATTTT
TRBD2,TRBJ2-7,NA,TRBV11-1,CASSHGLASGSYEQYF,TGTGCCAGCAGCCACGGACTAGCTAGCGGGAGTTACGAGCAGTACTTC
NA,TRBJ2-7,few,TRBV18,CASSHSYEQYF,TGTGCCAGCTCACATTCCTACGAGCAGTACTTC
TRBD1,TRBJ2-7,NA,TRBV7-8,CASSYWTGGDEQYF,TGTGCCAGCAGCTATTGGACAGGGGGCGACGAGCAGTACTTC
NA,TRBJ2-5,NA,TRBV7-9,CASSLQAADQETQYF,TGTGCCAGCAGCTTACAGGCGGCAGACCAAGAGACCCAGTACTTC
NA,TRBJ2-3,NA,TRBV9,CASSVVDTDTQYF,TGTGCCAGCAGCGTTGTGGACACAGATACGCAGTATTTT
TRBD2,TRBJ2-7,NA,TRBV27,CASSKVLAGAYEQYF,TGTGCCAGCAGCAAAGTACTTGCGGGAGCCTACGAGCAGTACTTC
NA,TRBJ1-1,NA,TRBV4-3,CASSQDDPRGRAFF,TGCGCCAGCAGCCAAGATGACCCGCGGGGCCGGGCTTTCTTT
NA,TRBJ2-7,few,TRBV19,CASSMRAIPYEQYF,TGTGCCAGTAGTATGAGAGCGATCCCCTACGAGCAGTACTTC
TRBD2,TRBJ2-5,NA,TRBV5-1,CASSWGLAGEETQYF,TGCGCCAGCAGCTGGGGACTAGCGGGAGAGGAGACCCAGTACTTC
NA,TRBJ2-7,NA,TRBV10-2,CASSEHRVIDPYEQYF,TGCGCCAGCAGTGAACATCGGGTGATAGATCCCTACGAGCAGTACTTC
NA,TRBJ2-5,NA,TRBV5-6,CASSLVGPPETQYF,TGTGCCAGCAGCTTGGTGGGCCCACCGGAGACCCAGTACTTC
TRBD1,TRBJ2-1,NA,TRBV28,CASSLRFRRQGYNEQFF,TGTGCCAGCAGTTTACGTTTCCGGCGACAGGGGTACAATGAGCAGTTCTTC
TRBD2,TRBJ2-7,NA,TRBV4-3,CASSQGLAGAYEQYF,TGCGCCAGCAGCCAAGGACTAGCGGGAGCCTACGAGCAGTACTTC
TRBD2,TRBJ2-3,NA,TRBV2,CASSWTGYSGRIADTQYF,TGTGCCAGCAGTTGGACGGGTTATAGCGGGAGGATTGCAGATACGCAGTATTTT
TRBD1,TRBJ1-1,few,TRBV6-5,CASKGQGTTRAFF,TGTGCCAGCAAAGGACAGGGGACAACGAGGGCTTTCTTT
NA,TRBJ2-3,once,TRBV5-6,CASSLSGSYADTQYF,TGTGCCAGCAGCTTGAGCGGGTCTTATGCAGATACGCAGTATTTT
NA,TRBJ1-5,NA,TRBV6-6,CASSPLGGRGNQPQHF,TGTGCCAGCAGTCCCTTGGGAGGGAGGGGCAATCAGCCCCAGCATTTT
NA,TRBJ2-3,few,TRBV5-1,CASSRRGRSATDTQYF,TGCGCCAGCAGCAGGAGGGGTCGGAGTGCCACAGATACGCAGTATTTT
TRBD2,TRBJ2-2,NA,TRBV19,CASSGLADTGELFF,TGTGCCAGTAGTGGACTAGCGGACACCGGGGAGCTGTTTTTT
NA,TRBJ2-1,NA,TRBV7-2,CASSLELGRNEQFF,TGTGCCAGCAGCTTAGAGCTAGGGCGTAATGAGCAGTTCTTC
TRBD2,TRBJ2-1,NA,TRBV4-3,CASSQSGTSGRAAYNEQFF,TGCGCCAGCAGCCAATCCGGGACTAGCGGGAGGGCCGCCTACAATGAGCAGTTCTTC